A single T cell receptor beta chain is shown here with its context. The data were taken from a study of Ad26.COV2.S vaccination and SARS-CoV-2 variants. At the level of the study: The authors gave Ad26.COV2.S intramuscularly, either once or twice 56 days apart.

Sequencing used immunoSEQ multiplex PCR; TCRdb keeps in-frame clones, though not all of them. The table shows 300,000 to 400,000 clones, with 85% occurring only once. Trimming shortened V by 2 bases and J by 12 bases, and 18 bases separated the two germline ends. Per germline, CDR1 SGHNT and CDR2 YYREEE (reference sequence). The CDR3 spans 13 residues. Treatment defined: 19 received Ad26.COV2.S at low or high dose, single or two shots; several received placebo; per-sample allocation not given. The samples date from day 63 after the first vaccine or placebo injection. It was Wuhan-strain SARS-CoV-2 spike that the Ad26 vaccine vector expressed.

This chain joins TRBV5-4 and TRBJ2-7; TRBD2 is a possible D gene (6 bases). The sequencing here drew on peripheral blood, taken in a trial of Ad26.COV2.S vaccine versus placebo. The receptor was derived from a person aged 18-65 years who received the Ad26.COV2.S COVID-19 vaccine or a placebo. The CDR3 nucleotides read TGTGCCAGCAGCTTCCAAGGGGACTCGGCGGGGTACTTC. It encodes CASSFQGDSAGYF.